This T cell receptor beta chain was retrieved from a study of cytomegalovirus exposure and HLA in healthy donors. Whole-study results and caveats: The productive fraction for most TCR beta V segments was about 90% or about 30% in an earlier analysis. Researchers reported in a later analysis that common viral pathogens appeared linked to several top clusters. Many donors shared some public TCRs, even though most TCR sequences were rare. Sequencing depth across donors, presence/absence analyses assumed, was roughly uniform.

As concerns this clone: Its antigen is undetermined.

Amplification used 60 Vbeta primers and 13 Jbeta primers. The protocol was immunoSEQ multiplex PCR, while the TCRdb copy is restricted to in-frame clones and leaves out a portion. The sample has 90,000 to 100,000 clones, roughly 63% seen once. The V end lost 2 bases, the J end lost 5 bases, and 6 bases lay between the germline ends. The CDR3 runs 12 residues. Germline V gives CDR1 LGHNA, CDR2 YNFKEQ. The chain uses TRBV4-2 and TRBJ1-2, with D possibly TRBD1 on 6 matching bases. This TCR came from a boy between 5 and 17 years old in good health and CMV-seropositive. Sequences were obtained from PBMCs. The CDR3 bases are TGTGCCAGCAGCCAAACAGGGTATGGCTACACCTTC. Translated: CASSQTGYGYTF.